This T cell receptor beta chain was sequenced during a study of cytomegalovirus exposure and HLA in healthy donors. Study-wide results and caveats: More clonal expansion characterized HLA-associated TCR beta chains than equally common others in a later analysis. Later on, an analysis tied 15,000 to 20,000 TCR beta sequences to HLA alleles at 0.05 false discovery rate. In a later analysis, TCR beta V- and J-gene trimming showed a link to a missense DCLRE1C variant.

Worth noting for this clone: Its target is not known.

In the PCR, 60 Vbeta and 13 Jbeta primers were used. Study processing details: A later analysis tallied about 80 million unique TCR beta chains, some 12 million of them shared. The repertoire was sequenced with immunoSEQ multiplex PCR; TCRdb's copy has only in-frame clones and lacks some. The V and J calls and the clone size are those of that table, but D and trimming were determined from the DNA. This table has under 100,000 clones, roughly 9.1% appearing once. The source material was PBMCs. This clonotype originated in a man in his 60s in good health and CMV-seropositive.

The CDR3, as DNA: TGTGCCAGCAGCTCCCCCAACCGGGAGCAGTACTTC. Its protein is CASSSPNREQYF. The chain is built from TRBV7-2 and TRBJ2-7; D gene uncertain. This CDR3 is 12 amino acids long. From germline, CDR1 is SGHTA and CDR2 FQGNSA. Deletions cut 4 bases from V and 7 bases from J, with 11 bases between. Based on the CDR3 plus reference TRBV7-2 and TRBJ2-7, the full variable domain is GAGVSQSPSNKVTEKGKDVELRCDPISGHTALYWYRQSLGQGLEFLIYFQGNSAPDKSGLPSDRFSAERTGGSVSTLTIQRTQQEDSAVYLCASSSPNREQYFGPGTRLTVT.